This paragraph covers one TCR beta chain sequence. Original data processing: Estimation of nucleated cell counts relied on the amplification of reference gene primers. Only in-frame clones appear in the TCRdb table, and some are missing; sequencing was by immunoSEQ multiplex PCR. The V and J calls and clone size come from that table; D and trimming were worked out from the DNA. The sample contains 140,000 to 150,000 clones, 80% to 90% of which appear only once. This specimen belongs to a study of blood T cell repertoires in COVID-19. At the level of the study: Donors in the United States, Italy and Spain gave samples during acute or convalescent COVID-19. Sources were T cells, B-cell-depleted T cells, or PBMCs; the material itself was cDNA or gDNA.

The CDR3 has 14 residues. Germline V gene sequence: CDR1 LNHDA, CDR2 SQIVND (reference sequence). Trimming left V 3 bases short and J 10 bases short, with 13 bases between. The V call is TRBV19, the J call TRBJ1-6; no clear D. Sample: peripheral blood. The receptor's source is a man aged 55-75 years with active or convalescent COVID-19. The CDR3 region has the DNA TGTGCCAGTAGTATTCTCGGGGAGGGATCACCCCTCCACTTT. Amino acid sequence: CASSILGEGSPLHF.